The rows below give T cell receptor beta chains drawn from one sample of a study of blood T cell repertoires in COVID-19. TCRdb keeps only in-frame clones here, not all; method: immunoSEQ multiplex PCR. There are 100,000 to 150,000 clones in the sample; almost 80% occur only once, and around a quarter lies in the top ten. The specimen sequenced was peripheral blood. The receptors originated from a human donor in a cohort sampled during active COVID-19. Each CDR3 is given with its conserved first and last residue. Fields, in order: V gene, clone size, D gene, J gene, CDR3 protein, CDR3 DNA. D genes are given only for firm matches. Not every row has a clone size; where given, it reads once, few, many or a size class.

>TRBV19|-|-|TRBJ1-1
CASSIGQVNTEAFF
TGTGCCAGTAGTATAGGACAGGTGAACACTGAAGCTTTCTTT
>TRBV6-6|-|-|TRBJ1-2
CASSYANSYGYTF
TGTGCCAGCAGTTACGCAAACAGCTATGGCTACACCTTC
>TRBV5-4|-|-|TRBJ2-3
CASSFKGGPTDTQYF
TGTGCCAGCAGCTTTAAGGGGGGGCCAACAGATACGCAGTATTTT
>TRBV2|-|-|TRBJ1-4
CASSRTGEKLFF
TGTGCCAGCAGTCGGACGGGGGAAAAACTGTTTTTT
>TRBV7-2|-|TRBD1|TRBJ2-1
CASSIQGAPPFNEQFF
TGTGCCAGCAGCATACAGGGGGCTCCGCCCTTCAATGAGCAGTTCTTC
>TRBV11-2|few|-|TRBJ1-1
CASSLEDSEAFF
TGTGCCAGCAGCTTAGAGGACAGTGAAGCTTTCTTT
>TRBV5-4|once|-|TRBJ1-5
CASSFNLKGLGNQPQHF
TGTGCCAGCAGCTTTAACTTGAAGGGGTTGGGCAATCAGCCCCAGCATTTT
>TRBV30|-|-|TRBJ1-2
CAWTARVYGYTF
TGTGCCTGGACAGCTAGAGTCTATGGCTACACCTTC
>TRBV4-2|-|-|TRBJ2-2
CASSQASGGELFF
TGTGCCAGCAGCCAAGCGTCGGGGGGGGAGCTGTTTTTT
>TRBV20-1|-|TRBD1|TRBJ1-2
CSASKGGQGIDGYTF
TGCAGTGCTAGTAAGGGGGGACAGGGAATAGACGGCTACACCTTC
>TRBV6-2/TRBV6-3|-|-|TRBJ2-7
CASSWGQGVWYEQYF
TGTGCCAGCAGTTGGGGGCAGGGAGTATGGTACGAGCAGTACTTC
>TRBV19|-|-|TRBJ1-6
CASCTGNNSPLHF
TGTGCCAGTTGTACAGGGAATAATTCACCCCTCCACTTT
>TRBV6-5|few|TRBD1|TRBJ1-2
CASSYGTGGRYGYTF
TGTGCCAGCAGTTACGGGACAGGGGGCAGGTATGGCTACACCTTC
>TRBV7-2|-|-|TRBJ2-7
CASSLGPRTAPYEQYF
TGTGCCAGCAGCTTAGGACCTCGGACAGCACCCTACGAGCAGTACTTC
>TRBV7-9|-|-|TRBJ2-5
CASSPPTGQETQYF
TGTGCCAGCAGCCCCCCCACCGGGCAAGAGACCCAGTACTTC
>TRBV28|once|TRBD2|TRBJ2-3
CASSLRNLAGGSTDTQYF
TGTGCCAGCAGTTTACGGAATCTAGCGGGGGGGAGCACAGATACGCAGTATTTT
>TRBV19|few|TRBD1|TRBJ1-2
CASTLQGDYGYTF
TGTGCCAGTACTCTTCAGGGGGACTATGGCTACACCTTC
>TRBV20-1|-|-|TRBJ1-1
CSASHGSTEAFF
TGCAGTGCTAGTCACGGGAGCACTGAAGCTTTCTTT
>TRBV23-1|-|TRBD2|TRBJ2-7
CASSQSGLAGGQSSYEQYF
TGCGCCAGCAGTCAATCGGGCCTAGCGGGAGGCCAGAGCTCCTACGAGCAGTACTTC
>TRBV6-2/TRBV6-3|-|-|TRBJ1-2
CASSDRSLGYGYTF
TGTGCCAGCAGTGACAGGTCGCTGGGCTATGGCTACACCTTC
>TRBV7-2|-|-|TRBJ1-2
CASSLARGAHGYTF
TGTGCCAGCAGCTTAGCCCGGGGGGCTCATGGCTACACCTTC
>TRBV2|few|TRBD2|TRBJ2-1
CASSDSGGGNNEQFF
TGTGCCAGCAGTGACAGCGGGGGGGGGAACAATGAGCAGTTCTTC
>TRBV19|few|-|TRBJ2-7
CASSIGTDVEQYF
TGTGCCAGTAGTATTGGTACAGACGTAGAGCAGTACTTC
>TRBV28|-|TRBD1|TRBJ1-1
CASSPQGGNTEAFF
TGTGCCAGCAGTCCACAGGGGGGGAACACTGAAGCTTTCTTT
>TRBV7-2|-|TRBD1|TRBJ2-3
CASSQDRGGGDTQYF
TGTGCCAGCAGCCAGGACAGGGGAGGAGGAGATACGCAGTATTTT
>TRBV7-8|-|TRBD2|TRBJ2-1
CASSLGGLSGNSYNEQFF
TGTGCCAGCAGCTTAGGAGGGCTTAGCGGGAACTCCTACAATGAGCAGTTCTTC
>TRBV6-2/TRBV6-3|once|-|TRBJ1-2
CASSAPTARANYGYTF
TGTGCCAGCAGTGCACCGACAGCGAGAGCTAACTATGGCTACACCTTC
>TRBV19|-|-|TRBJ1-2
CASLSVYGYTF
TGTGCCAGCCTATCGGTTTATGGCTACACCTTC
>TRBV28|-|-|TRBJ1-6
CASSPPRQTSPLHF
TGTGCCAGCAGTCCACCTCGACAGACTTCACCCCTCCACTTT
>TRBV15|-|-|TRBJ1-2
CATSRDQGNYGYTF
TGTGCCACCAGCAGAGATCAGGGGAACTATGGCTACACCTTC
>TRBV7-8|-|TRBD2|TRBJ2-2
CASSLTRLAGNGGELFF
TGTGCCAGCAGCCTGACAAGACTAGCGGGAAACGGCGGGGAGCTGTTTTTT
>TRBV7-9|-|-|TRBJ1-2
CASSLDTDYGYTF
TGTGCCAGCAGCTTGGACACCGACTATGGCTACACCTTC
>TRBV6-2/TRBV6-3|few|-|TRBJ1-2
CASSSARVNYGYTF
TGTGCCAGCAGTTCCGCGAGGGTTAACTATGGCTACACCTTC
>TRBV11-2|-|-|TRBJ2-1
CASGSGLDEQFF
TGTGCCAGCGGGAGTGGTTTGGATGAGCAGTTCTTC
>TRBV4-1|-|-|TRBJ2-7
CASSPTLVTYEQYF
TGCGCCAGCAGCCCGACTTTGGTTACCTACGAGCAGTACTTC
>TRBV7-6|-|TRBD1|TRBJ1-2
CASSLGTGYYGYTF
TGTGCCAGCAGCTTAGGGACAGGTTACTATGGCTACACCTTC
>TRBV9|-|TRBD2|TRBJ2-3
CASTPVEAGSKMARTDTQYF
TGTGCCAGCACCCCTGTAGAAGCGGGGTCTAAGATGGCTCGCACAGATACGCAGTATTTT
>TRBV18|-|TRBD1|TRBJ1-1
CASSPNRDRGFAEAFF
TGTGCCAGCTCACCAAACCGGGACAGGGGATTCGCTGAAGCTTTCTTT
>TRBV7-2|-|TRBD1|TRBJ2-7
CASSFRQGVYEQYF
TGTGCCAGCAGCTTTCGACAGGGGGTTTACGAGCAGTACTTC
>TRBV28|-|-|TRBJ2-7
CASSPSRTLSSYEQYF
TGTGCCAGCAGCCCCTCACGGACTCTTAGCTCCTACGAGCAGTACTTC
>TRBV27|-|-|TRBJ1-2
CASSLSGREGYTF
TGTGCCAGCAGTTTATCCGGTCGCGAGGGCTACACCTTC
>TRBV19|-|TRBD2|TRBJ2-1
CASNIAGINNEQFF
TGTGCCAGTAATATAGCGGGGATAAACAATGAGCAGTTCTTC
>TRBV4-2|-|TRBD1|TRBJ1-2
CASSLAEDRDYYGYTF
TGTGCCAGCAGCCTAGCCGAGGACAGGGATTACTATGGCTACACCTTC
>TRBV4-1|-|TRBD2|TRBJ2-3
CASRSGTSGSTDTQYF
TGCGCCAGCAGGTCCGGGACTAGTGGTAGCACAGATACGCAGTATTTT
>TRBV29-1|-|-|TRBJ1-2
CSVGNPDRYYGYTF
TGCAGCGTTGGTAACCCGGACAGATACTATGGCTACACCTTC
>TRBV27|-|-|TRBJ2-7
CASSAYGQKNYEQYF
TGTGCCAGCAGTGCTTATGGACAGAAAAATTACGAGCAGTACTTC